Shown below are 5 T cell receptor beta chains from a single sample sequenced in a study of blood T cells in healthy people across ages. Sample-barcoded 5' priming and a J-beta primer mix drove a second PCR of about 6 to 12 cycles. MiXCR, applied by TCRdb to the 5' RACE reads, yields one record per CDR3 protein. The sample holds 650,000 to 1,000,000 distinct CDR3 sequences, about 37% seen once. The sequenced material came from blood. All receptors derive from a man younger than 35 in good health.

The V gene is TRBV4-3, the J gene TRBJ1-1; D is unclear. V lost 3 bases, J lost 4 bases, and 21 bases lay in between. The CDR3 sequence is 17 residues long. CDR1 and CDR2 from the germline V gene are LGHNA and YSLEER. CDR3 in amino acids: CASSQSSSRRVGTEAFF. The DNA for the CDR3 is TGCGCCAGCAGCCAGTCCTCCTCTCGGAGGGTGGGCACTGAAGCTTTCTTT.

V usage is TRBV10-3 and J usage is TRBJ1-5, with 7 bases lining up with TRBD1. J lost 4 bases, V lost 2 bases, and 5 bases had no gene match. The CDR3 contains 15 residues. Germline V CDR1 and CDR2: ENHRY, SYGVKD. CDR3 in DNA: TGTGCCATCAGTGAGGGAGGGGGCGGGAATCAGCCCCAGCATTTT. This sequence encodes CAISEGGGGNQPQHF.

The chain couples TRBV7-2 to TRBJ2-1, with 9 bases lining up with TRBD2. The V and J ends lost 5 bases and 10 bases, in that order; junction bases with no gene match: 12. Germline V gene sequence: CDR1 SGHTA, CDR2 FQGNSA. The CDR3 extends over 15 amino acids. The CDR3 DNA sequence: TGTGCCAGCAGCCATGGGGTAGCGGGGGCCAGAGAGCAGTTCTTC. Its translation is CASSHGVAGAREQFF.

This clonotype has a count of ten or more. The chain combines TRBV12-3 or TRBV12-4 with TRBJ2-5; D not certain. V was pared by 4 bases and J by 3 bases, with 6 bases between. CDR3 length equals 12 residues. The CDR3 loop is CASSSREETQYF. The DNA for the CDR3 is TGTGCCAGCAGTTCCAGAGAAGAGACCCAGTACTTC.

The table lists this clonotype with many counts. The chain employs TRBV25-1 and TRBJ2-7; D remains ambiguous. Per the germline V gene, CDR1 is MGHDK and CDR2 is SYGVNS. This CDR3 spans 11 amino acids. Trimming took off 0 bases at V and 6 bases at J, with 3 bases between the two ends. The CDR3 loop is CASSEYAEQYF. In nucleotides, the CDR3 is TGTGCCAGCAGTGAATATGCCGAGCAGTACTTC.